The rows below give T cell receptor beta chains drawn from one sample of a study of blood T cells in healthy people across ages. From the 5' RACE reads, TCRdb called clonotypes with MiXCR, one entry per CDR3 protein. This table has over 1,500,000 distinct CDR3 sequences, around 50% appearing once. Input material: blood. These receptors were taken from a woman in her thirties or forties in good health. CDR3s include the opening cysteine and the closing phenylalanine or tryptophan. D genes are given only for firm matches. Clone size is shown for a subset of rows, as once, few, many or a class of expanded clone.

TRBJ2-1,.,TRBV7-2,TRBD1,TGTGCCAGCAGCCCCGGGACAGAATACAATGAGCAGTTCTTC,CASSPGTEYNEQFF
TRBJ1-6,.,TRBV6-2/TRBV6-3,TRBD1,TGTGCCAGCAGTTCCGCCGGGACAGGGAATTCACCCCTCCACTTT,CASSSAGTGNSPLHF
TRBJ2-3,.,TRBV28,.,TGTGCCAGCAGCCCGGGGAACATCGGCACAGATACGCAGTATTTT,CASSPGNIGTDTQYF
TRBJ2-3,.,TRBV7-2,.,TGTGCCAGCAGCCCAGCCCGTATTAATACGCAGTATTTT,CASSPARINTQYF
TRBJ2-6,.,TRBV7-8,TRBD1,TGTGCCAGCAGTACAGGGGTAGGTGGGGCCAACGTCCTGACTTTC,CASSTGVGGANVLTF
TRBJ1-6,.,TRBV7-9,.,TGTGCCAGCAGCTTAGGGCACGGAGCTTCACCCCTCCACTTT,CASSLGHGASPLHF
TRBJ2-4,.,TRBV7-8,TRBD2,TGTGCCAGCAGCGCCCATGGCCGGGGGGTGATTATAGCCAAAAACATTCAGTACTTC,CASSAHGRGVIIAKNIQYF
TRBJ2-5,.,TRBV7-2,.,TGTGCCAGCAGCTTAGCGCAAGTGGGGGCGACTTTAAAGACCCAGTACTTC,CASSLAQVGATLKTQYF
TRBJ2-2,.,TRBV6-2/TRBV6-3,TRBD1,TGTGCCAGCAGTAAGAGGGGGCCTTCCGGGGAGCTGTTTTTT,CASSKRGPSGELFF
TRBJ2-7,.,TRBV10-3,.,TGTGCCATCAGTAGCCAGGCTTCCTACGAGCAGTACTTC,CAISSQASYEQYF
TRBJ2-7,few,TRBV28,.,TGTGCCAGCACCGACGACAACTCCTACGAGCAGTACTTC,CASTDDNSYEQYF
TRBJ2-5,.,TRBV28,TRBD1,TGTGCCAGCATAGGGCCGAGACAGGGGGTCGTGGAGACCCAGTACTTC,CASIGPRQGVVETQYF
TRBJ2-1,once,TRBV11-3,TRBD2,TGTGCCAGCAGCTGGAGTCGTGGCCGGGGGGGCCCAAATGAGCAGTTCTTC,CASSWSRGRGGPNEQFF
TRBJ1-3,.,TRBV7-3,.,TGTGCCAGCAGCTTAACCCCACCACCAGGAAACACCATATATTTT,CASSLTPPPGNTIYF
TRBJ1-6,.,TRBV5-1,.,TGCGCCAGCAGCTTGGTATCAGGGTATTCACCCCTCCACTTT,CASSLVSGYSPLHF
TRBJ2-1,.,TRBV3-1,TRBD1,TGTGCCAGCAGCCAAACCCGACGGACAGGTGATCAGTTCTTC,CASSQTRRTGDQFF
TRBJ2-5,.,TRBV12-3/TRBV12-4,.,TGTGCCGTCGGAAGAAGGACGGCCGAAGAGACCCAGTACTTC,CAVGRRTAEETQYF
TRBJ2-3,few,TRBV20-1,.,TGCAGTGCCCAGGACTGGCAAGGGGATACGCAGTATTTT,CSAQDWQGDTQYF
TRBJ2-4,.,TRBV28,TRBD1,TGTGCCAGCGCTGGACAGGGGGTATCCAAAAACATTCAGTACTTC,CASAGQGVSKNIQYF
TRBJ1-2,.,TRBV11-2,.,TGTGCCAGCAGCTCCACGCTTCCCGGACAGCCAGACTATGGCTACACCTTC,CASSSTLPGQPDYGYTF
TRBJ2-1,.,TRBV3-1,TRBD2,TGTGCCAGCAGCCAAGTAAGCGGGGGGGCCGGTTCAATGCACAATGAGCAGTTCTTC,CASSQVSGGAGSMHNEQFF
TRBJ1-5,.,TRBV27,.,TGTGCCAGCAGAAACCCCGGGGAGCCCCAGCATTTT,CASRNPGEPQHF
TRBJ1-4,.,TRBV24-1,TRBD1,TGTGCCACCAGTGATTCGGGACAGGGAGGGTCGAATGAAAAACTGTTTTTT,CATSDSGQGGSNEKLFF
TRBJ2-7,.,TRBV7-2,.,TGTGCCAGCAGCTTAGATTCGATTCGGTACGAGCAGTACTTC,CASSLDSIRYEQYF
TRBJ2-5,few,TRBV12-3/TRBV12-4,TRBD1,TGTGCCAGCAGTCGCGGACAGGGGTCCCCTCAAGAGACCCAGTACTTC,CASSRGQGSPQETQYF
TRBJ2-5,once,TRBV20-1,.,TGCAGTGCTACAGGGCTGTGGAGGAACGGGCAGTACTTC,CSATGLWRNGQYF
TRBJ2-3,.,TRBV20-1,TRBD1,TGCAGTGCTAGAGATGCAGGGGGCACAGATACGCGGTATTTT,CSARDAGGTDTRYF
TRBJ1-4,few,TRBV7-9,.,TGTGCCAGCAGCCCAGATGAAAAACTGTTTTTT,CASSPDEKLFF
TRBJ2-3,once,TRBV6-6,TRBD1,TGTGCCAGCAGCCGCCGGGACAGGACAACAGATACGCAGTATTTT,CASSRRDRTTDTQYF
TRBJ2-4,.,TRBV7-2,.,TGTACCAGCAGCTTCTGGGACCGAGAAAAAAACATTCAGTACTTC,CTSSFWDREKNIQYF
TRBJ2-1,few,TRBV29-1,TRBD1,TGCAGCGTTGAAAGGGGACAGGGGCCCGAGCAGTTCTTC,CSVERGQGPEQFF
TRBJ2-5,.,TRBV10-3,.,TGTGCCATCAGTGTGTCCCGACCCGGGGGAGCCCAAGAGACCCAGTACTTC,CAISVSRPGGAQETQYF